Listed below are T cell receptor beta chains from one sample, sequenced in a study of blood T cells in healthy people across ages. TCRdb ran MiXCR on the 5' RACE reads and lists one entry per CDR3 protein. In the table there are some 940,000 distinct CDR3 sequences, 25% to 30% of which are singletons. These same data were also listed under a study on T cells of mothers and their children.

The sequenced sample was blood. These TCRs come from a woman between 40 and 50 years old in good health. The CDR3 runs from the conserved cysteine through the conserved F or W. The D gene is left open where the match is weak. Only some rows state a clone size, as once, few, many or a class for expanded clones.

len	abundance	j_gene	v_gene	d_gene	CDR3nt	CDR3aa
13	.	TRBJ1-1	TRBV6-2/TRBV6-3	.	TGTGCCAGCAGGGGGGGTCGCGGCACTGAAGCTTTCTTT	CASRGGRGTEAFF
18	many	TRBJ2-5	TRBV5-1	TRBD1	TGCGCCAGCAGCCCGAGCCCCCGGGACAGCCGCGTCCAAGAGACCCAGTACTTC	CASSPSPRDSRVQETQYF
16	once	TRBJ2-7	TRBV7-9	.	TGTGCCAGCAGCTTAGTATCAGGCAGTGCAACCTACGAGCAGTACTTC	CASSLVSGSATYEQYF
12	.	TRBJ2-1	TRBV7-2	.	TGTGCCAGTAGCCCGAACCGGGAGACCCAGTTCTTC	CASSPNRETQFF
15	.	TRBJ2-1	TRBV5-1	.	TGCGCCAGCAGCTATAACAGGGGACTAGGGGATGAGCAGTTCTTC	CASSYNRGLGDEQFF
12	many	TRBJ2-7	TRBV2	.	TGTGCCAGCTTTGGGGGCTCCTACGAGCAGTACTTC	CASFGGSYEQYF
12	.	TRBJ2-3	TRBV2	.	TGTGCCAGCAAGTTGAGCACAGATACGCAGTATTTT	CASKLSTDTQYF
17	.	TRBJ2-3	TRBV4-1	.	TGCGCCAGCAGCCAAGAAACCGCCAGTTCTAGCACAGATACGCAGTATTTT	CASSQETASSSTDTQYF
17	many	TRBJ2-5	TRBV9	TRBD2	TGTGCCAGCAGCTTCGGGACTAGCGGGGGACATCAAGAGACCCAGTACTTC	CASSFGTSGGHQETQYF
11	.	TRBJ2-3	TRBV20-1	.	TGCAGTGCTAGGGGTAGCCCCGGGGTGTATTTT	CSARGSPGVYF
11	.	TRBJ1-2	TRBV20-1	.	TGCAGTACCACGGGGGTCTATGGCTACACCTTC	CSTTGVYGYTF
17	many	TRBJ1-5	TRBV20-1	TRBD1	TGCAGTGCCCGGAAGGGGACAGGGCGTACTAGCAATCAGCCCCAGCATTTT	CSARKGTGRTSNQPQHF
14	many	TRBJ2-5	TRBV29-1	.	TGCAGCGCTGAGGCAGCTGAATCTAAAGAGACCCAGTACTTC	CSAEAAESKETQYF
14	.	TRBJ2-4	TRBV7-7	.	TGTGCTAGCAGCGGGTCCACCGGGGGCAATGAGCAGTACTTC	CASSGSTGGNEQYF
11	few	TRBJ2-3	TRBV20-1	.	TGCAGTGCTTTGCAGGGAGCTACGCAGTATTTT	CSALQGATQYF
14	.	TRBJ2-2	TRBV28	.	TGTGCCAGCAGCACGGCACTAGATCTCGGGGAGCTGTTTTTT	CASSTALDLGELFF
16	.	TRBJ2-3	TRBV7-3	.	TGTGCCAGCAGCTTAAATTCGGGGCGGGTCCGAGATACGCAGTATTTT	CASSLNSGRVRDTQYF
13	.	TRBJ2-1	TRBV25-1	.	TGTGCCAGCAGTGTGGACGGTTACAATAAGCAGTTCTTC	CASSVDGYNKQFF
14	few	TRBJ2-7	TRBV27	.	TGTGCCAGCAGTCAAGGGACAAGACCCTACGAGCAGTACTTC	CASSQGTRPYEQYF
13	.	TRBJ1-1	TRBV5-5	.	TGTACCAGCACCTTAGCGGGGGGCACTGAAGCTTTCTTT	CTSTLAGGTEAFF
16	.	TRBJ2-6	TRBV20-1	.	TGCAGTGCTAGAGATCCAGCGGGTGGTGGGGCCAACGTCCTGACTTTC	CSARDPAGGGANVLTF
16	.	TRBJ1-2	TRBV5-1	.	TGCGCCAGCAGCTCGTCGGGGGTCCAAATTTTCTATGGCTACACCTTC	CASSSSGVQIFYGYTF
15	.	TRBJ2-3	TRBV5-1	.	TGCGCCAGCAGCTTTAGGGGGGCCCTCACAGATACGCAGTATTTT	CASSFRGALTDTQYF
13	many	TRBJ2-7	TRBV28	.	TGTGCCAGCAGACCAGGGAGCTCCTACGAGCAGTACTTC	CASRPGSSYEQYF
16	.	TRBJ1-4	TRBV28	.	TGTGCCAGCAGTCCAAGCCCCGGGACAAATCTTGAAAAACTGTTTTTT	CASSPSPGTNLEKLFF
14	many	TRBJ2-7	TRBV4-1	.	TGCGCCAGCAGCCAAGATAAGGGGCTCTACGAGCAGTACTTC	CASSQDKGLYEQYF
13	.	TRBJ2-1	TRBV20-1	.	TGCAGTGCTCCAAGACAGGCCACCTACGAGCAGTTCTTC	CSAPRQATYEQFF
13	.	TRBJ1-1	TRBV5-1	.	TGCGCCAGCAGCTTGGGGTATAACACTGAAGCTTTCTTT	CASSLGYNTEAFF
14	.	TRBJ1-4	TRBV7-9	.	TGTGCCAGCAGCTCTCCTCTGGTCAATGAAAAACTGTTTTTT	CASSSPLVNEKLFF
16	few	TRBJ1-6	TRBV6-2/TRBV6-3	TRBD1	TGTGCCAGCAGAACCGGGACAGGGGCGGTTCGGACACCCCTCCACTTT	CASRTGTGAVRTPLHF
14	.	TRBJ1-2	TRBV20-1	.	TGCAGTGCTAGCCCCTCTGGTTTGGGATATGGCTACACCTTC	CSASPSGLGYGYTF
15	.	TRBJ2-1	TRBV7-7	TRBD2	TGTGCTAGCAGCTTCGGGACTAGCGGATACAGTGAGCAGTTCTTC	CASSFGTSGYSEQFF
15	.	TRBJ2-5	TRBV7-9	.	TGTGCCAGCAGCTTAGTGGGAGGTGCAGCGGAGACCCAGTACTTC	CASSLVGGAAETQYF
15	.	TRBJ1-5	TRBV7-2	TRBD1	TGTGCCAGCAGCCTCGGACAGGGGAAGGATCAGCCCCAGCATTTT	CASSLGQGKDQPQHF
16	.	TRBJ2-7	TRBV7-9	.	TGTGCCAGCAGTCCCCGGACAGCCGGGGGGACCTACGAGCAGTACTTC	CASSPRTAGGTYEQYF
14	many	TRBJ2-5	TRBV10-3	TRBD1	TGTGCCATCACTGCGACAGGGGGGGTGGAGACCCAGTACTTC	CAITATGGVETQYF
15	.	TRBJ2-3	TRBV12-3/TRBV12-4	TRBD1	TGTGCCAGCAGTTTACGGACAGGGGGATTAGATACGCAGTATTTT	CASSLRTGGLDTQYF
14	many	TRBJ1-2	TRBV15	.	TGTGCCACCAGCAGAGATTTTACCCCCTATGGCTACACCTTC	CATSRDFTPYGYTF
16	.	TRBJ2-7	TRBV9	TRBD2	TGTGCCAGCAGCTCGGGTTACGGGGGGGTCTACAATGAGCAGTACTTC	CASSSGYGGVYNEQYF
14	.	TRBJ2-5	TRBV7-9	.	TGTGCCAGCAGCTTAACCAGGGAAGGAGAGACCCAGTACTTC	CASSLTREGETQYF
14	.	TRBJ2-5	TRBV12-3/TRBV12-4	.	TGTGCCAGCAGTTTGTCGCAGGGCAAGGAGACCCAGTACTTC	CASSLSQGKETQYF
15	many	TRBJ1-2	TRBV29-1	.	TGCAGCGTTGAAGAGGTTGGGCAGGGAGGCTATGGCTACACCTTC	CSVEEVGQGGYGYTF
12	.	TRBJ2-1	TRBV25-1	TRBD1	TGTGCCAGCACTGGACAGGGCAATGAGCAGTTCTTC	CASTGQGNEQFF
12	many	TRBJ2-7	TRBV7-6	.	TGTGCCAGCAGCCCCGGCTGGTACGAGCAGTACTTC	CASSPGWYEQYF
14	.	TRBJ2-4	TRBV7-2	TRBD1	TGTGCCAGCAGCCCTGGGGACAGAGGGAACATTCAGTACTTC	CASSPGDRGNIQYF
15	few	TRBJ2-7	TRBV5-6	TRBD1	TGTGCCAGCAGCTTACGGACAGGTAGTCTCTACGAGCAGTACTTC	CASSLRTGSLYEQYF
17	.	TRBJ2-4	TRBV20-1	TRBD1	TGCAGTGCTAGAGGGGAATCCGGGACAGGGGCCTTTGTGAAGCAGTACTTC	CSARGESGTGAFVKQYF